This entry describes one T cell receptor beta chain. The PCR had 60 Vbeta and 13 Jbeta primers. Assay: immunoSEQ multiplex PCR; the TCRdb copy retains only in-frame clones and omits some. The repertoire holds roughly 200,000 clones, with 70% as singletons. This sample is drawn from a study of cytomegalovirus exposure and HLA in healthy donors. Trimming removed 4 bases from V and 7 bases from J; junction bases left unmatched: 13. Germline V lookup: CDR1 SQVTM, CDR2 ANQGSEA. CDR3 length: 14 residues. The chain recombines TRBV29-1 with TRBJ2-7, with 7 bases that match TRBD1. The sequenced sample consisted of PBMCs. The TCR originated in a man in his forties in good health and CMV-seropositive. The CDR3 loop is CSVAPTGTTGEQYF. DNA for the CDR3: TGCAGCGTTGCCCCGACAGGGACAACTGGTGAGCAGTACTTC.